This TCR beta chain derives from a study of naive and memory T cell subsets. Notes on the study in general: A clonotype means one alpha or beta sequence, not an alpha/beta pair.

CDR1 is MNHEY and CDR2 is SVGAGI in the germline V gene. This CDR3 has 13 residues. J lost 7 bases, V lost 8 bases, and 8 bases had no gene match. As regards this clonotype: Its antigen remains unknown.

After CD4 positive bead selection, the CD4-negative fraction gave CD8 T cells. The beta constant-region primer was an equimolar mix of two oligonucleotides covering TRBC1 and TRBC2. The ligated cDNA underwent four PCR rounds using SP2 and nested alpha and beta constant-region primers. In TCRdb, the UMI-ligation and nested PCR reads were re-called with MiXCR into one record per CDR3 protein. The sample has around 29,000 distinct CDR3 sequences, roughly 18% seen once. The V gene is TRBV6-5, the J gene TRBJ2-3, with TRBD2 matching 8 bases. The clonotype originates from a human donor in good health. Sequencing was done on a sample of effector memory CD4+ T cells from blood. Sample subset: effector memory, CD45RA- CD27-. The CDR3 DNA is TGTGCCAGCTCTCGCGGGAGGTGGTATACGCAGTATTTT. The encoded protein is CASSRGRWYTQYF.